This TCR beta chain is drawn from a study of T cell changes during pregnancy in multiple sclerosis. Germline assignment: CDR1 SQVTM and CDR2 ANQGSEA. CDR3 length: 14 residues. Using immunoSEQ multiplex PCR, the repertoire was profiled, and TCRdb retains in-frame clones only, with some absent. The data hold tens of thousands of clones, with about 94% observed a single time. The chain recombines TRBV29-1 with TRBJ2-4; D uncertain. The clonotype comes from a female donor in good health, enrolled as a control in a pregnancy study. Sequencing used peripheral blood, obtained in the first trimester of pregnancy. The CDR3 is CTFRLQLAKNIQYF. As DNA, the CDR3 is TGCACCTTCCGACTCCAACTAGCCAAAAACATTCAGTACTTC. Full variable domain (missing parts from reference TRBV29-1 and TRBJ2-4): SAVISQKPSRDICQRGTSLTIQCQVDSQVTMMFWYRQQPGQSLTLIATANQGSEATYESGFVIDKFPISRPNLTFSTLTVSNMSPEDSSIYLCTFRLQLAKNIQYFGAGTRLSVL.